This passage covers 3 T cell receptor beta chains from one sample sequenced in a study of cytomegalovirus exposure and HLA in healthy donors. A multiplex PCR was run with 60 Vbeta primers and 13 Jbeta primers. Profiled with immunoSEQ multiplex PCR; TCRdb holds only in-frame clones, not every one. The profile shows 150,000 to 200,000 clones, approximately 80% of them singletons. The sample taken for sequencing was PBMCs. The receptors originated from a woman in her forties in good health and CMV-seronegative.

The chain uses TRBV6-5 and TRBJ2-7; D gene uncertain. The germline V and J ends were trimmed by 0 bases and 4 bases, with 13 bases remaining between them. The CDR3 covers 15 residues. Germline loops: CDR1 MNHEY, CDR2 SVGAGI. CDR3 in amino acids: CASSYSWQRAYEQYF. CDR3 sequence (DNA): TGTGCCAGCAGTTACTCGTGGCAGCGTGCGTACGAGCAGTACTTC.

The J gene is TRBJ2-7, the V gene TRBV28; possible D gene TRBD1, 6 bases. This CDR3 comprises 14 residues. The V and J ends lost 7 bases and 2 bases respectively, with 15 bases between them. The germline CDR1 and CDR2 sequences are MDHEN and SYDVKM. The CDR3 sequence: CASTRDIFTYEQYF. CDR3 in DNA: TGTGCCAGCACCCGGGACATTTTCACCTACGAGCAGTACTTC.

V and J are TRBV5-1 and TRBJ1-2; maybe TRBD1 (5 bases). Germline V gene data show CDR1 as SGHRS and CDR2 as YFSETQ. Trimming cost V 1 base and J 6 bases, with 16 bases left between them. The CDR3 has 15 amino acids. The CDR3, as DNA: TGCGCCAGCAGCTTGCAGGAGGGGCCGTCGAATGGCTACACCTTC. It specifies CASSLQEGPSNGYTF.